Listed here are 26 T cell receptor beta chains from one sample, sequenced in a study of T cells after yellow fever vaccination. In TCRdb, the 5' RACE reads were re-called with MiXCR into one record per CDR3 protein. The table shows 300,000 or so distinct CDR3 sequences, with 10% to 15% occurring only once. The source was CD4+ T cells sorted from PBMCs, collected 45 days after the yellow fever booster vaccination. The receptor source for this set is a man younger than 45 who received the YFV17D yellow fever vaccine.

The CDR3 region is CATSGTDRYEQYF. In DNA form, the CDR3 reads TGTGCCACGTCCGGGACAGACAGATACGAGCAGTACTTC. This sequence joins TRBV19 and TRBJ2-7, with 7 bases matching TRBD1. This CDR3 is built from 13 residues. The J segment lost 4 bases and the V segment lost 10 bases, leaving 10 bases of the junction unmatched. Germline-derived CDR1 and CDR2 are LNHDA and SQIVND (reference sequence).

The V call is TRBV5-1, the J call TRBJ2-1; the match to TRBD2 covers 9 bases. CDR3 length: 15 amino acids. After removal of 2 bases from V and 9 bases from J, the junction contained 9 bases not matched to a gene. CDR1 is SGHRS and CDR2 is YFSETQ in the germline V gene. The CDR3 protein is CASSFDSGSGGEQFF. CDR3 sequence (DNA): TGCGCCAGCAGCTTTGATAGCGGGAGCGGGGGTGAGCAGTTCTTC.

This sequence joins TRBV12-3 or TRBV12-4 and TRBJ2-7; 9 bases match TRBD2. CDR3 length: 15 residues. V lost 5 bases to trimming and J lost 5 bases; unmatched junction nucleotides: 10. This chain's CDR3 is CASSTRRLAVDEQYF. CDR3 coding DNA: TGTGCCAGCAGTACTAGGCGACTAGCGGTAGACGAGCAGTACTTC.

The chain recombines TRBV7-2 with TRBJ2-1, with TRBD2 matching 9 bases. The CDR3 totals 15 residues. Germline lookup yields CDR1 SGHTA and CDR2 FQGNSA. V was clipped by 2 bases and J by 6 bases; unmatched bases: 5. DNA for the CDR3: TGTGCCAGCAGCTTACTAGCGGGATTTAGCAATGAGCAGTTCTTC. This translates into CASSLLAGFSNEQFF.

This clonotype came up a few times. The chain combines TRBV9 with TRBJ2-2; TRBD1 matches 9 bases. Per germline, CDR1 SGDLS and CDR2 YYNGEE. The CDR3 sequence is 18 residues long. V was pared by 3 bases and J by 0 bases, with 9 bases of the junction left unmatched. CDR3 DNA sequence: TGTGCCAGCAGCGACCGGGACAGGGCGCCCCCGAACACCGGGGAGCTGTTTTTT. Translating it yields CASSDRDRAPPNTGELFF.

This clonotype came up a few times. This rearrangement joins TRBV20-1 to TRBJ2-3; D ambiguous. There are 14 residues in the CDR3. Germline loops: CDR1 DFQATT, CDR2 SNEGSKA (reference sequence). V was pared by 0 bases and J by 0 bases, with 7 bases between. The CDR3 spells CSAREGASTDTQYF. The DNA for the CDR3 is TGCAGTGCTAGAGAGGGTGCTAGCACAGATACGCAGTATTTT.

In its sample, this clonotype was seen a few times. One end of the junction varies from germline; a read error may be responsible. The chain joins TRBV20-1 to TRBJ2-3, with D possibly matching TRBD2 (6 bases). The V gene's germline CDR1 is DFQATT and CDR2 SNEGSKA (reference sequence). The CDR3 is made up of 14 amino acids. The CDR3 DNA follows: TGCAGTGCTGGAGATAGCGGAGGCACAGATACGCAGTATTTT. It specifies CSAGDSGGTDTQYF.

This clonotype was seen at least ten times. The chain couples TRBV28 to TRBJ2-7; D call uncertain. The CDR3 sequence is 12 residues long. CDR1 and CDR2 (germline): MDHEN, SYDVKM. Deletions cut 3 bases from V and 0 bases from J, with 3 bases between. The CDR3 protein is CASSLYSYEQYF. The CDR3 nucleotides read TGTGCCAGCAGTTTGTACTCCTACGAGCAGTACTTC.

The V gene is TRBV4-2, the J gene TRBJ2-3; TRBD2 matches 9 bases. J gave up 4 bases and V 3 bases, and 11 bases lay outside the gene matches. The CDR3 sequence is 17 residues long. Per germline, CDR1 LGHNA and CDR2 YNFKEQ. CDR3 DNA: TGTGCCAGCAGCCAGATTACCGGGACTAGCAGTCCAGATACGCAGTATTTT. Its protein product is CASSQITGTSSPDTQYF.

The chain uses TRBV29-1 and TRBJ1-1; TRBD1 aligns across 10 bases. The CDR3 covers 12 residues. Germline-derived CDR1 and CDR2 are SQVTM and ANQGSEA. V shed 6 bases, J shed 6 bases, and the junction held 4 bases outside the gene matches. This CDR3 reads CSVAGQGSEAFF. DNA of the CDR3: TGCAGCGTGGCGGGACAGGGGTCTGAAGCTTTCTTT.

This clonotype was detected a few times. The chain has TRBV7-8 and TRBJ2-4; no clear D gene. The CDR3 spans 16 residues. The V and J ends lost 3 bases and 3 bases respectively, with 15 bases between them. Germline V gives CDR1 SGHVS, CDR2 FQNEAQ. CDR3: CASSFSSWQDKNIQYF. CDR3 bases: TGTGCCAGCAGCTTTAGTTCTTGGCAGGACAAAAACATTCAGTACTTC.

This clonotype was recorded a few times. This sequence joins TRBV7-2 and TRBJ2-1; D unclear. The germline gives CDR1 SGHTA, CDR2 FQGNSA. The CDR3 sequence is 12 residues long. V lost 5 bases and J lost 10, with 12 bases in between. The CDR3: CASSTPAREQFF. The CDR3 DNA follows: TGTGCCAGCAGCACCCCAGCTCGGGAGCAGTTCTTC.

This clonotype was observed many times. J is TRBJ2-2 and V is TRBV20-1; 7 nucleotides agree with TRBD1. The CDR3 totals 15 residues. Losses at the gene ends were 2 bases for V and 3 bases for J; bases not matched to a gene: 6. Germline V lookup: CDR1 DFQATT, CDR2 SNEGSKA (reference sequence). The DNA for the CDR3 is TGCAGTGCTAGAAATACGGGACAGTACACCGGGGAGCTGTTTTTT. Protein product: CSARNTGQYTGELFF.

This clonotype was recorded once. This sequence joins TRBV5-5 and TRBJ2-6; unclear D gene. Germline lookup yields CDR1 SGHKS and CDR2 YYEKEE (reference sequence). The CDR3 has 18 amino acids. V lost 2 bases and J lost 0, with 15 bases in between. The CDR3 reads CASSFSLLGFSGANVLTF. CDR3 DNA sequence: TGTGCCAGCAGCTTTAGCCTCCTCGGATTCTCTGGGGCCAACGTCCTGACTTTC.

This clonotype was found many times. An end of the junction does not agree with germline; a read error may underlie this. The chain is built from TRBV5-1 and TRBJ2-1, with TRBD2 identical over 13 bases. The CDR3 is 18 amino acids. The germline gives CDR1 SGHRS, CDR2 YFSETQ. This CDR3 is CASSLSTSGRPLYNDQFF. The CDR3 DNA reads TGCGCCAGCAGCTTGTCGACTAGCGGGAGGCCGCTATACAATGATCAGTTCTTC. The complete variable domain, with remaining parts taken from reference TRBV5-1 and TRBJ2-1, reads KAGVTQTPRYLIKTRGQQVTLSCSPISGHRSVSWYQQTPGQGLQFLFEYFSETQRNKGNFPGRFSGRQFSNSRSEMNVSTLELGDSALYLCASSLSTSGRPLYNDQFFGPGTRLTVL.

There are a few counts of this clonotype. As DNA, the CDR3 is TGTGCCAGCAGGTCAACGGGACAGCTCCAGTTCTTC. Amino acid sequence: CASRSTGQLQFF. The chain joins TRBV7-9 to TRBJ2-1; 7 bases fit TRBD1. The CDR3 is 12 residues long. CDR1 and CDR2 (germline): SEHNR, FQNEAQ (reference sequence). Trimming at V came to 6 bases and at J to 13 bases, leaving 9 bases not matched to a gene.

The rearrangement uses TRBV7-2 and TRBJ2-3; D may be TRBD2 (5 bases). The germline CDR1 and CDR2 sequences are SGHTA and FQGNSA. This CDR3 comprises 13 residues. Trimming took off 3 bases at V and 4 bases at J, with 8 bases between the two ends. The CDR3 loop is CASSFQRADTQYF. The DNA for the CDR3 is TGTGCCAGCAGCTTCCAGAGGGCAGATACGCAGTATTTT.

This clonotype was seen a few times. The rearrangement joins TRBV7-6 to TRBJ2-7, with D tentatively TRBD1 or TRBD2 (6 bases each). Germline CDR1 SGHVS, CDR2 FNYEAQ. Trimming left V 2 bases short and J 6 bases short, with 20 bases between. The CDR3 length is 16 residues. The chain's CDR3 is CASSLRGGTGGAEQYF. The CDR3 coding sequence is TGTGCCAGCAGCTTACGAGGTGGAACCGGGGGCGCCGAGCAGTACTTC.

The chain carries TRBV7-9 and TRBJ2-5; D is ambiguous. V was shortened by 5 bases and J by 9 bases, with 19 bases between the two germline ends. The length of the CDR3 is 14 residues. Germline CDR1 SEHNR, CDR2 FQNEAQ (reference sequence). CDR3: CASSEMGGLVAQYF. The CDR3 nucleotides are TGTGCCAGCAGCGAGATGGGCGGTCTGGTGGCCCAGTACTTC.

V usage is TRBV10-3 and J usage is TRBJ2-3, with 7 bases identical to TRBD2. The CDR3 runs to 17 residues. Germline loops: CDR1 ENHRY, CDR2 SYGVKD. V shed 0 bases and J 3 bases; nucleotides not matched to a gene: 9. CDR3 nucleotides: TGTGCCATCAGTGAGTCTATGGCGGGAGTGGGGACAGATACGCAGTATTTT. It specifies CAISESMAGVGTDTQYF.

The CDR3 sequence is CASSHREGEETQYF. The CDR3 DNA sequence: TGTGCCAGCAGCCACAGGGAGGGTGAAGAGACCCAGTACTTC. This chain uses TRBV4-2 with TRBJ2-5; 7 bases line up with TRBD2. This CDR3 has 14 amino acids. Trimming took 3 bases from V and 3 from J; bases not matched to a gene: 4. Germline CDR1 LGHNA, CDR2 YNFKEQ.

This clonotype showed up just a few times. V is TRBV20-1 and J is TRBJ2-4; possibly TRBD2 for D (6 bases). From germline, CDR1 is DFQATT and CDR2 SNEGSKA (reference sequence). Trimming removed 5 bases at V and 0 bases at J, with 14 bases between. This CDR3 has 15 residues. CDR3 DNA: TGCAGTGCTCCGCGGGGCGGCGCAGCCAAAAACATTCAGTACTTC. Protein product: CSAPRGGAAKNIQYF.

The rearrangement links TRBV19 to TRBJ1-3; 9 bases match TRBD1. There are 16 residues in the CDR3. The V gene's germline CDR1 is LNHDA and CDR2 SQIVND (reference sequence). Trimming took 6 bases from V and 0 from J; bases not matched to a gene: 6. The CDR3 here is CASRLGQGFSGNTIYF. CDR3 DNA sequence: TGTGCCAGTAGATTGGGACAGGGCTTCTCTGGAAACACCATATATTTT.

This clonotype was seen only a few times. The V and J genes are TRBV11-2 and TRBJ2-2; D possibly matches TRBD1 or TRBD2 (6 bases each). V was cut by 2 bases and J by 4 bases, with 20 bases left in between. Germline lookup yields CDR1 SGHAT and CDR2 FQNNGV. The CDR3 length is 18 residues. The CDR3 DNA reads as TGTGCCAGCAGCTTAACCCGGGCGGAGGGGGTGATCACCGGGGAGCTGTTTTTT. This translates into CASSLTRAEGVITGELFF.

This clonotype was picked up many times. The V call is TRBV7-2, the J call TRBJ2-7; D remains unclear. Germline assignment: CDR1 SGHTA and CDR2 FQGNSA. The V end lost 4 bases, the J end lost 3 bases, and 4 bases lay between the germline ends. This CDR3 comprises 11 residues. DNA for the CDR3: TGTGCCAGCAGCTCCTTCTACGAGCAGTACTTC. This codes for CASSSFYEQYF.

The V call is TRBV5-1, the J call TRBJ2-1; 7 nucleotides align to TRBD2. The CDR3 runs 17 residues. Looked up from germline, CDR1 is SGHRS and CDR2 is YFSETQ. Trimming took 4 bases from V and 4 from J; bases not matched to a gene: 14. This chain's CDR3 is CASSPQLAGAGYNEQFF. Written as DNA, the CDR3 is TGCGCCAGCAGCCCACAATTGGCGGGAGCGGGGTACAATGAGCAGTTCTTC.